The 9 T cell receptor beta chains below were found in one sample sequenced in a study of blood T cells in healthy people across ages. Then a second PCR, running roughly 7 to 11 cycles, was carried out with a sample-barcoded 5' primer and a J-beta primer mix. TCRdb reanalysed the 5' RACE reads using MiXCR and keeps one entry per CDR3 protein. The sample has roughly 2 million distinct CDR3 sequences, roughly 49% seen once. The specimen sequenced was blood. The receptors stem from a middle-aged woman in good health.

The sample holds a few counts of this clonotype. The chain links TRBV7-2 to TRBJ2-7; TRBD2 aligns across 8 bases. The CDR3 covers 14 residues. CDR1 is SGHTA and CDR2 is FQGNSA in the germline V gene. V lost 4 bases to trimming and J lost 2 bases; unmatched junction nucleotides: 4. The CDR3 loop is CASSSGGPAYEQYF. Written as DNA, the CDR3 is TGTGCCAGCAGCTCGGGGGGGCCAGCCTACGAGCAGTACTTC.

This clonotype came up once. Here the CDR3 DNA reads TGCAGTGCTTGGAGCAGGGGACGCCTTTTAAAGGGTGGCTACACCTTC. It encodes CSAWSRGRLLKGGYTF. This chain uses TRBV20-1 with TRBJ1-2, with a weak D call TRBD1 (6 bases). Trimming stripped 5 bases from V and 7 bases from J, with 26 bases between. This CDR3 is 16 amino acids long. From germline, CDR1 is DFQATT and CDR2 SNEGSKA (reference sequence).

This clonotype was counted a single time. The chain employs TRBV27 and TRBJ1-1, with D unclear. Trimming stripped 2 bases from V and 0 bases from J, with 10 bases between. The CDR3 contains 15 residues. CDR1 and CDR2 (germline): MNHEY, SMNVEV (reference sequence). CDR3 residues: CASSLRPAMNTEAFF. The CDR3 region has the DNA TGTGCCAGCAGTTTACGTCCGGCTATGAACACTGAAGCTTTCTTT.

This clonotype was counted only a few times. The chain employs TRBV7-2 and TRBJ2-7, with 9 bases matching TRBD2. V was clipped by 0 bases and J by 5 bases; unmatched bases: 5. CDR3 length equals 15 residues. Germline values: CDR1 SGHTA, CDR2 FQGNSA. DNA for the CDR3: TGTGCCAGCAGCTTAGCGTTCGGACTAGCGAACGAGCAGTACTTC. It is translated as CASSLAFGLANEQYF.

The CDR3 here is CASSRTGGFGNEQYF. The CDR3 DNA sequence: TGTGCCAGCAGCAGAACAGGGGGGTTTGGCAATGAGCAGTACTTC. The chain has TRBV6-1 and TRBJ2-1, with 8 bases lining up with TRBD1. The closer fit of TRBJ2-7 to the DNA end suggests the J call may be wrong. Germline-derived CDR1 and CDR2 are MNHNS and SASEGT. The CDR3 is 15 residues long.

The J gene is TRBJ2-5, the V gene TRBV14, with 11 positions matching TRBD1. The CDR3 contains 15 residues. Germline-derived CDR1 and CDR2 are SGHDN and FVKESK. Losses at the gene ends were 5 bases for V and 5 bases for J; bases not matched to a gene: 7. The CDR3 is CASSEGQGVWETQYF. Written as DNA, the CDR3 is TGTGCCAGCAGCGAGGGACAGGGGGTTTGGGAGACCCAGTACTTC.

This clonotype was detected only a few times. The chain is built from TRBV2 and TRBJ2-5, with D possibly being TRBD1 (5 bases). The DNA end favors TRBJ2-7, so the J call may be wrong. The CDR3 length is 14 residues. The germline V gene has CDR1 SNHLY and CDR2 FYNNEI. CDR3 in DNA: TGTGCCAGCATAGTGGAGTCTAGGGGTAACGAGCAGTACTTC. This codes for CASIVESRGNEQYF.

In its sample, this clonotype was seen many times. V is TRBV20-1 and J is TRBJ2-3, with D maybe TRBD2 (5 bases). Per the germline V gene, CDR1 is DFQATT and CDR2 is SNEGSKA (reference sequence). Trimming left V 2 bases short and J 5 bases short, with 14 bases between. CDR3 length equals 14 residues. The CDR3 coding sequence is TGCAGTGCTAGACTCGTCGGGGTGGGAGATACGCAGTATTTT. Translation: CSARLVGVGDTQYF.

This clonotype was observed a few times. The chain links TRBV29-1 to TRBJ2-3; a possible D gene is TRBD2 (5 bases). CDR3 length: 11 residues. V was cut by 6 bases and J by 6 bases, with 10 bases left in between. Looked up from germline, CDR1 is SQVTM and CDR2 is ANQGSEA. The CDR3 reads CSVLASDTQYF. The CDR3 DNA reads as TGCAGCGTCCTAGCCTCGGATACGCAGTATTTT.